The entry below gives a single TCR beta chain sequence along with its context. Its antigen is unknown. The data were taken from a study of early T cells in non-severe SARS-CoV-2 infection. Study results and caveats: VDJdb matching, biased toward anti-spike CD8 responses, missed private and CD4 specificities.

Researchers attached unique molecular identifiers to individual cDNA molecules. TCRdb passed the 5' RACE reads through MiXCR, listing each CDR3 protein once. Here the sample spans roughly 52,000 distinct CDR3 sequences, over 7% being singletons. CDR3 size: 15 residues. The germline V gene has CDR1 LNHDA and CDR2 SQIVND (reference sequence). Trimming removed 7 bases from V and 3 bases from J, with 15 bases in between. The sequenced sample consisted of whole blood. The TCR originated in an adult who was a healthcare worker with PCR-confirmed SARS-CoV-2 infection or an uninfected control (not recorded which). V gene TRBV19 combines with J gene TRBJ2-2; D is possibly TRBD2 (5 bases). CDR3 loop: CASKPRGFDTGELFF. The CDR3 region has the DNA TGTGCCAGTAAACCCCGGGGTTTTGACACCGGGGAGCTGTTTTTT.